The present TCR beta chain was sequenced within a study of blood T cell repertoires in COVID-19. Turning to the study itself: Samples taken during acute and convalescent COVID-19 were collected in the United States, Italy and Spain. PBMCs, B-cell-depleted T cells, or T cells provided the cDNA or gDNA that made up the material.

This clone was counted only a few times. Repertoires were generated with immunoSEQ multiplex PCR, while TCRdb's copy carries only in-frame clones and drops some. The repertoire holds some 70,000 clones, with approximately 92% as singletons. The sequence was obtained from a human donor with active COVID-19. The donor label of this sample is uncertain. Sequencing was carried out using peripheral blood.

The CDR3: CASSPLGADPRNSPLHF. In DNA form, the CDR3 reads TGTGCCAGCAGTCCTTTAGGGGCAGATCCCCGTAATTCACCCCTCCACTTT. The J gene is TRBJ1-6, the V gene TRBV6-6; possible D gene TRBD1, 5 bases. CDR1 MNHNY and CDR2 SVGAGI come from the germline V gene (reference sequence). CDR3 size: 17 residues. Trimming took 5 bases from V and 6 from J, leaving 20 bases between them.